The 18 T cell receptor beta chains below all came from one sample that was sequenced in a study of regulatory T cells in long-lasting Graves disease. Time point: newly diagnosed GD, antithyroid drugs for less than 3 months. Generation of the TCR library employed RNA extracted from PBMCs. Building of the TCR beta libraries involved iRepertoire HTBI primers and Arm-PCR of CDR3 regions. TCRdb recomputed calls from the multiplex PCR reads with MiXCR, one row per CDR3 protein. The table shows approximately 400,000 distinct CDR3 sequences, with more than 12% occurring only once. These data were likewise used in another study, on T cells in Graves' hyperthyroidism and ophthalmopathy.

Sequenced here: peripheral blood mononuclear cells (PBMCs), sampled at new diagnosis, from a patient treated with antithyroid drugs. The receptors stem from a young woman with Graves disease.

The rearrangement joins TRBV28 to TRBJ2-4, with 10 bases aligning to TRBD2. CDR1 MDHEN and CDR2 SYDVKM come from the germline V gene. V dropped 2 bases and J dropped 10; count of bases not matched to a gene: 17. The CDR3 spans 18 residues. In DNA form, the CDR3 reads TGTGCCAGCAGTTTAATTACGGCGGCTAGCGGGAGTGGCGGTATTCAGTACTTC. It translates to CASSLITAASGSGGIQYF.

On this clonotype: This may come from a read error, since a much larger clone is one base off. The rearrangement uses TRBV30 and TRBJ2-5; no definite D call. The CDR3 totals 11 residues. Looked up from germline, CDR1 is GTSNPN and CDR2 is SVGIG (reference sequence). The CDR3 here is CPWSNGETQYF. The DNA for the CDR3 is TGTCCCTGGAGTAACGGAGAGACCCAGTACTTC. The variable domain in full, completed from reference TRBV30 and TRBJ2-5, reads SQTIHQWPATLVQPVGSPLSLECTVEGTSNPNLYWYRQAAGRGLQLLFYSVGIGQISSEVPQNLSASRPQDRQFILSSKKLLLSDSGFYLCPWSNGETQYFGPGTRLLVL.

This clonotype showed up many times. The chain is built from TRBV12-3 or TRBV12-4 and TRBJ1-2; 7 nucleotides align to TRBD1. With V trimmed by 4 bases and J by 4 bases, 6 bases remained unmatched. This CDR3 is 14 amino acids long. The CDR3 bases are TGTGCCAGCAGTTACGGGACAGCCCTCTATGGCTACACCTTC. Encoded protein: CASSYGTALYGYTF.

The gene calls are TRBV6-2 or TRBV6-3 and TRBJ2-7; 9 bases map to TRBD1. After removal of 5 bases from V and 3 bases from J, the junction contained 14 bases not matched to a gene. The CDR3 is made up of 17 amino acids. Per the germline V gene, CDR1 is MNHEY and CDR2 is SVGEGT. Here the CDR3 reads CASSPPGAGTGHYEQYF. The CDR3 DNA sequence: TGTGCCAGCAGTCCTCCGGGAGCCGGGACAGGGCACTACGAGCAGTACTTC.

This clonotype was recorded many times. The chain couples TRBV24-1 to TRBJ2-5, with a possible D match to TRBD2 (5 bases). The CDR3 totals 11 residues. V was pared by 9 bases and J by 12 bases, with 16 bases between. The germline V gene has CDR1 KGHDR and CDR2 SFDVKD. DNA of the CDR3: TGTGCCACCCGATTTATCGGGGAGAAGTACTTC. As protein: CATRFIGEKYF.

CDR3 sequence reads: CASSLDRGTGGTSEQYF. The CDR3, as DNA: TGTGCCAGCAGTTTAGACAGGGGGACAGGGGGGACGAGCGAGCAGTACTTC. This sequence joins TRBV12-3 or TRBV12-4 and TRBJ2-7, with 11 bases matching TRBD1. V lost 1 base to trimming and J lost 6 bases; unmatched junction nucleotides: 11. This CDR3 is built from 17 residues.

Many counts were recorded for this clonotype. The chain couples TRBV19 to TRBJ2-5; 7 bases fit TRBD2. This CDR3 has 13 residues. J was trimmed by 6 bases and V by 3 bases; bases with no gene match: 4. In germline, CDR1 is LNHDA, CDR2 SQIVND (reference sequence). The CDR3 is CASSILAAKTQYF. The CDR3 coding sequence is TGTGCCAGTAGTATCCTAGCGGCCAAGACCCAGTACTTC.

The CDR3 coding sequence is TGCAGTGCTAGCGGGCGGACTACTAGTTACAATGAGCAGTTCTTC. As protein: CSASGRTTSYNEQFF. The chain links TRBV20-1 to TRBJ2-1, with D possibly matching TRBD2 (6 bases). The CDR3 length is 15 residues. The V and J ends lost 3 bases and 4 bases respectively, with 16 bases between them. Germline V gene lookup returns CDR1 DFQATT and CDR2 SNEGSKA (reference sequence).

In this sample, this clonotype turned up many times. The CDR3 DNA reads TGTGCCAGCAGTTTTGCAGGGTTGGGGGAGCAGTACTTC. It yields the protein CASSFAGLGEQYF. This chain joins TRBV12-3 or TRBV12-4 and TRBJ2-7; possibly TRBD1 for D (5 bases). Trimming shortened V by 3 bases and J by 7 bases, and 13 bases separated the two germline ends. This CDR3 region has 13 residues.

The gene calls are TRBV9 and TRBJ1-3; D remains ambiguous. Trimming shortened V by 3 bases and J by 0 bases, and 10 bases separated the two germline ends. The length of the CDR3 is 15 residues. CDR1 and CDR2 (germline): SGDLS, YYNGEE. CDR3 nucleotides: TGTGCCAGCAGCGCACCAGGAAACTCTGGAAACACCATATATTTT. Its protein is CASSAPGNSGNTIYF.

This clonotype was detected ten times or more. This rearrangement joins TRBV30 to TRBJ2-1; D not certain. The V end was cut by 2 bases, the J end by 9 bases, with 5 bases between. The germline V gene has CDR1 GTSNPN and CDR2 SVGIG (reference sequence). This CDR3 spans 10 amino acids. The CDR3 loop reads CAWSNLEQFF. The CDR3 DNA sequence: TGTGCCTGGAGTAACCTTGAGCAGTTCTTC.

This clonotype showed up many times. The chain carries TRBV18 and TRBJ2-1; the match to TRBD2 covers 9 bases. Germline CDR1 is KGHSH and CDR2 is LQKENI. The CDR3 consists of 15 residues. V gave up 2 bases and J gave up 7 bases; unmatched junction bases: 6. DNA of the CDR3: TGTGCCAGCTCACCATTAGCGGGAGTCGGGAATGAGCAGTTCTTC. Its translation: CASSPLAGVGNEQFF.

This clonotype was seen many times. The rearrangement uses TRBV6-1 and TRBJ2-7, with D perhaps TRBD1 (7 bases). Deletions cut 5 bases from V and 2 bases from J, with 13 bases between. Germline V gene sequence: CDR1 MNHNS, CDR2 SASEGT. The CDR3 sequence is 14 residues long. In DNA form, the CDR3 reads TGTGCCAGCAGTATGGCAGGGGGGACCTACGAGCAGTACTTC. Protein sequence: CASSMAGGTYEQYF.

Written as DNA, the CDR3 is TGTGCCAGCAGTTCCCTGGGAATTAACTATGGCTACACCTTC. Encoded protein: CASSSLGINYGYTF. The chain combines TRBV27 with TRBJ1-2; D is undetermined. Germline CDR1 MNHEY, CDR2 SMNVEV (reference sequence). This CDR3 is 14 amino acids long. Between the trimmed V and J ends, which lost 4 bases and 1 base, there was a span of 10 bases.

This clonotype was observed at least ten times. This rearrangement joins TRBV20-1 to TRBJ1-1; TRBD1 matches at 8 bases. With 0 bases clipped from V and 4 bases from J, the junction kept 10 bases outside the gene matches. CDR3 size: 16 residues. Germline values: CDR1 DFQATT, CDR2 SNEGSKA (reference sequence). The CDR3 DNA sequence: TGCAGTGCTAGAGATCGGCGACAGGGGCCCTCCACTGAAGCTTTCTTT. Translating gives CSARDRRQGPSTEAFF.

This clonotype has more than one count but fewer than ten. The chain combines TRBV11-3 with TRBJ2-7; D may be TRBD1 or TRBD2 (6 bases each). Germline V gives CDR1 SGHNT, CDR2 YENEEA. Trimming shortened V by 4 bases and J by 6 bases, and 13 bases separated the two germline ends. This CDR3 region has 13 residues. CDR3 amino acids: CASSSAGHGEQYF. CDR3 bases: TGTGCCAGCAGCTCCGCGGGACATGGCGAGCAGTACTTC. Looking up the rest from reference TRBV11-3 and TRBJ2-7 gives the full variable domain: EAGVVQSPRYKIIEKKQPVAFWCNPISGHNTLYWYLQNLGQGPELLIRYENEEAVDDSQLPKDRFSAERLKGVDSTLKIQPAELGDSAVYLCASSSAGHGEQYFGPGTRLTVT.

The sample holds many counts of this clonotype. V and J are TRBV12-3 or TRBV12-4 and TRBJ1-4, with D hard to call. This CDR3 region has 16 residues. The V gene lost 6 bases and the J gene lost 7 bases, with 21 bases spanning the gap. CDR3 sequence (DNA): TGTGCCAGCAGCCGACTGACAACCCCGGGAGGTGAAAAACTGTTTTTT. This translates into CASSRLTTPGGEKLFF.

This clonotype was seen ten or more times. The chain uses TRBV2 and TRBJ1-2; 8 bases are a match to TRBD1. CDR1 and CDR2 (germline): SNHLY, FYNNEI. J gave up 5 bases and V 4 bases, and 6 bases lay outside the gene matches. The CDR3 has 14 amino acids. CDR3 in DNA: TGTGCCAGCAGTGCCCTGGACAGGGAGTATGGCTACACCTTC. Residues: CASSALDREYGYTF.